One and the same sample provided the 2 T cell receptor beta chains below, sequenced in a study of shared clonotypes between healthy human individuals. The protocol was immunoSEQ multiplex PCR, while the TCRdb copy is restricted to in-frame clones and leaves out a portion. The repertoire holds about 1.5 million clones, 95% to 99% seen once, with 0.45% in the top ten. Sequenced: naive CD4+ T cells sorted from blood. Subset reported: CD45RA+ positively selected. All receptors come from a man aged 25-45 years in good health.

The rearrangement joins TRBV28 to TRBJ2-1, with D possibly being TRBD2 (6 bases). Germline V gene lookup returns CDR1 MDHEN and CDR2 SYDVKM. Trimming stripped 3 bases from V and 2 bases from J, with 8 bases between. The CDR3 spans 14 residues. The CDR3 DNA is TGTGCCAGCAGTTTTGCGGGACCCTACAATGAGCAGTTCTTC. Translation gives CASSFAGPYNEQFF.

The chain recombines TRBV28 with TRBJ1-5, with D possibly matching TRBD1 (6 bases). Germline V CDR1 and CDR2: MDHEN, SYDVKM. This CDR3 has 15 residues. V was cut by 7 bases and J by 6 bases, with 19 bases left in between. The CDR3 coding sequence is TGTGCCAGCACCCAGGGGACGGTCTACGGTCAGCCCCAGCATTTT. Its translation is CASTQGTVYGQPQHF.